Following are 20 T cell receptor beta chains from one sample sequenced in a study of T cells in Graves' hyperthyroidism and ophthalmopathy. Using RNA transcripts as the source, TCR beta CDR3 regions were amplified. First-round RT-PCR targeting the TCR CDR3 was performed with the HTBI primer set. TCRdb processed the multiplex PCR reads anew with MiXCR; each CDR3 protein has one entry. The sample lists about 180,000 distinct CDR3 sequences, over 15% occurring once. Sequenced sample: blood. Every receptor here comes from a woman aged 50 to 60 with Graves' hyperthyroidism.

This clonotype has a count of ten or more. The chain recombines TRBV13 with TRBJ2-7; D gene uncertain. The germline V gene encodes CDR1 PRHDT and CDR2 FYEKMQ (reference sequence). Trimming left V 1 base short and J 0 bases short, with 7 bases between. The CDR3 spans 14 residues. Here the CDR3 reads CASSLALVSYEQYF. Here the CDR3 DNA reads TGTGCCAGCAGCTTAGCCCTAGTCTCCTACGAGCAGTACTTC. Full variable domain (missing parts from reference TRBV13 and TRBJ2-7): AAGVIQSPRHLIKEKRETATLKCYPIPRHDTVYWYQQGPGQDPQFLISFYEKMQSDKGSIPDRFSAQQFSDYHSELNMSSLELGDSALYFCASSLALVSYEQYFGPGTRLTVT.

This clonotype came up many times. The chain joins TRBV2 to TRBJ2-3, with 10 bases fitting TRBD1. J gave up 1 base and V 3 bases, and 10 bases lay outside the gene matches. The CDR3 contains 18 residues. CDR1 and CDR2 from the germline V gene are SNHLY and FYNNEI. CDR3 amino acids: CASSDLGQGSKGTDTQYF. The CDR3 coding sequence is TGTGCCAGCAGTGATTTGGGACAGGGGTCCAAGGGCACAGATACGCAGTATTTT.

The CDR3 DNA follows: TGTGCCAGCAGCTTAGCAGGGCGGGGCTCCTACAATGAGCAGTTCTTC. It yields the protein CASSLAGRGSYNEQFF. J is TRBJ2-1 and V is TRBV7-2; D is possibly TRBD2 (6 bases). Trimming cost V 0 bases and J 0 bases, with 9 bases left between them. Germline V gene data show CDR1 as SGHTA and CDR2 as FQGNSA. The CDR3 is 16 amino acids.

In its sample, this clonotype was seen many times. The CDR3 is CASRVSGGATDTQYF. CDR3 DNA sequence: TGTGCCAGCAGAGTAAGCGGGGGGGCCACAGATACGCAGTATTTT. The chain joins TRBV6-1 to TRBJ2-3; 10 bases fit TRBD2. The J segment lost 2 bases and the V segment lost 6 bases, leaving 5 bases of the junction unmatched. Per germline, CDR1 MNHNS and CDR2 SASEGT. The CDR3 is 15 residues long.

This clonotype has at least ten counts. The chain recombines TRBV6-5 with TRBJ1-2; D uncertain. Germline-derived CDR1 and CDR2 are MNHEY and SVGAGI. V was clipped by 4 bases and J by 4 bases, with 10 bases between them. This CDR3 is built from 13 residues. CDR3 amino acids: CASSSYGSYGYTF. The CDR3 DNA sequence: TGTGCCAGCAGTTCCTATGGGAGCTATGGCTACACCTTC.

This clonotype has at least ten counts. The chain links TRBV6-1 to TRBJ2-1; maybe TRBD2 (7 bases). There are 16 residues in the CDR3. V was pared by 7 bases and J by 7 bases, with 23 bases between. CDR1 and CDR2 (germline): MNHNS, SASEGT. This chain's CDR3 is CASKSARGAPRNEQFF. CDR3 nucleotide sequence: TGTGCCAGCAAAAGCGCCCGGGGGGCTCCTAGGAATGAGCAGTTCTTC.

The chain employs TRBV3-1 and TRBJ1-1; TRBD1 aligns across 8 bases. This CDR3 comprises 15 residues. Unmatched junction bases numbered 5, after V lost 4 bases and J lost 1 base. Germline CDR1 reads LGHDT; CDR2 reads YNNKEL (reference sequence). The CDR3 reads CASSRWTGSNTEAFF. In nucleotides, the CDR3 is TGTGCCAGCAGCCGCTGGACAGGGTCGAACACTGAAGCTTTCTTT.

This clonotype was observed at least ten times. The chain links TRBV27 to TRBJ2-1; 7 positions match TRBD1. The CDR3 extends over 15 amino acids. Germline CDR1 reads MNHEY; CDR2 reads SMNVEV (reference sequence). J lost 0 bases, V lost 5 bases, and 4 bases had no gene match. CDR3 protein: CASSLRDSSYNEQFF. CDR3 DNA sequence: TGTGCCAGCAGTCTCCGGGACAGCTCCTACAATGAGCAGTTCTTC.

This clonotype was detected many times. The gene calls are TRBV2 and TRBJ2-3; D unclear. Germline assignment: CDR1 SNHLY and CDR2 FYNNEI. This CDR3 region has 14 residues. Trimming cost V 7 bases and J 8 bases, with 19 bases left between them. This CDR3 is CASTRHAQPGTQYF. The DNA for the CDR3 is TGTGCCAGCACGAGACATGCGCAACCGGGTACGCAGTATTTT.

The rearrangement links TRBV30 to TRBJ1-6; D ambiguous. The CDR3 totals 12 residues. The V and J ends lost 4 bases and 7 bases respectively, with 8 bases between them. Germline CDR1 is GTSNPN and CDR2 is SVGIG (reference sequence). In DNA form, the CDR3 reads TGTGCCTGGAAGCGGGTGAATTCACCCCTCCACTTT. Its protein is CAWKRVNSPLHF.

The J gene is TRBJ2-5, the V gene TRBV6-1; D is unresolved. Germline V lookup: CDR1 MNHNS, CDR2 SASEGT. Trimming removed 6 bases at V and 3 bases at J, with 17 bases between. The CDR3 loop spans 15 amino acids. The chain's CDR3 is CASRESILLKETQYF. The CDR3 DNA follows: TGTGCCAGCAGGGAGAGTATACTACTTAAAGAGACCCAGTACTTC.

This clonotype was seen many times. The J gene is TRBJ1-3, the V gene TRBV12-3 or TRBV12-4, with 7 bases that match TRBD1. The CDR3 has 13 residues. V lost 6 bases and J lost 4; bases outside the gene matches: 3. The CDR3 reads CASSTGEGNTIYF. The CDR3 DNA is TGTGCCAGCAGCACAGGGGAAGGAAACACCATATATTTT.

This clonotype has more than one count but fewer than ten. Just one base apart from a much larger clone, this may be a read error. The chain combines TRBV2 with TRBJ1-4; possibly TRBD1 for D (5 bases). The ends were cut back, 8 bases at V and 4 bases at J, with 14 bases in the middle. The V gene's germline CDR1 is SNHLY and CDR2 FYNNEI. The CDR3 has 14 residues. CDR3 in amino acids: CASWGPQNNEKLFF. DNA of the CDR3: TGTGCCAGCTGGGGACCGCAAAATAATGAAAAACTGTTTTTT. Full variable domain (rest looked up from reference TRBV2 and TRBJ1-4): EPEVTQTPSHQVTQMGQEVILRCVPISNHLYFYWYRQILGQKVEFLVSFYNNEISEKSEIFDDQFSVERPDGSNFTLKIRSTKLEDSAMYFCASWGPQNNEKLFFGSGTQLSVL.

This clonotype has ten or more counts. The chain joins TRBV25-1 to TRBJ1-1; D is ambiguous. V was shortened by 6 bases and J by 8 bases, with 19 bases between the two germline ends. The germline V gene encodes CDR1 MGHDK and CDR2 SYGVNS. The CDR3 is made up of 14 amino acids. The DNA of the CDR3 is TGTGCCAGCAGCGCTTCGGGTTATGTAGCCGAAGCTTTCTTT. Translation: CASSASGYVAEAFF.

This clonotype appeared many times. This chain joins TRBV7-2 and TRBJ2-7; D call uncertain. The CDR3 has 15 residues. Germline CDR1 and CDR2: SGHTA and FQGNSA. V was clipped by 0 bases and J by 4 bases, with 13 bases between them. The CDR3 DNA sequence: TGTGCCAGCAGCTTAGCCAGGCCTCCCCATTACGAGCAGTACTTC. It encodes CASSLARPPHYEQYF.

In this sample, this clonotype turned up a few times. The rearrangement uses TRBV29-1 and TRBJ1-1, with 9 bases aligning to TRBD1. The CDR3 runs to 15 residues. Germline CDR1 and CDR2: SQVTM and ANQGSEA. The V segment lost 1 base and the J segment 3 bases; nucleotides outside the gene matches: 6. The CDR3: CSVEVLGQGYTEAFF. The CDR3 nucleotides are TGCAGCGTTGAAGTCCTTGGACAGGGGTACACTGAAGCTTTCTTT. The whole variable domain, remainder taken from reference TRBV29-1 and TRBJ1-1, is SAVISQKPSRDICQRGTSLTIQCQVDSQVTMMFWYRQQPGQSLTLIATANQGSEATYESGFVIDKFPISRPNLTFSTLTVSNMSPEDSSIYLCSVEVLGQGYTEAFFGQGTRLTVV.

Remarks on this clonotype: Since a much larger clone is just one base distant, this may be a read error. The chain links TRBV5-5 to TRBJ1-1, with D maybe TRBD1 (5 bases). This CDR3 comprises 13 residues. Germline V gene sequence: CDR1 SGHKS, CDR2 YYEKEE (reference sequence). CDR3 DNA sequence: TGTGCCAGCAGCTTGAGGGGCGACCAGAAAGCTTCCTTT. It yields the protein CASSLRGDQKASF.

This clonotype was recorded many times. The rearrangement joins TRBV7-9 to TRBJ1-6; D unresolved. This CDR3 is built from 14 residues. With 0 bases removed from V and 8 bases from J, the gap between germline ends came to 8 bases. Germline CDR1 SEHNR, CDR2 FQNEAQ (reference sequence). CDR3 amino acids: CASSLARQDSPLHF. DNA of the CDR3: TGTGCCAGCAGCTTAGCCAGGCAGGATTCACCCCTCCACTTT.

This clonotype was recorded a few times. Since a much larger clone is just one base distant, this may be a read error. This sequence joins TRBV19 and TRBJ1-1, with D uncertain. The CDR3 is made up of 12 amino acids. The germline V gene has CDR1 LNHDA and CDR2 SQIVND (reference sequence). The CDR3 spells CASGIGNTEAFF. In DNA form, the CDR3 reads TGTGCCAGTGGTATAGGTAACACTGAAGCTTTCTTT.

The chain carries TRBV7-9 and TRBJ1-2; 7 nucleotides agree with TRBD1. Germline lookup yields CDR1 SEHNR and CDR2 FQNEAQ (reference sequence). Losses at the gene ends were 3 bases for V and 6 bases for J; bases not matched to a gene: 4. CDR3 length equals 13 residues. CDR3 bases: TGTGCCAGCAGCTTGAAACAGGGGCATGGCTACACCTTC. Encoded protein: CASSLKQGHGYTF. The whole variable domain, filled in from reference TRBV7-9 and TRBJ1-2, reads DTGVSQNPRHKITKRGQNVTFRCDPISEHNRLYWYRQTLGQGPEFLTYFQNEAQLEKSRLLSDRFSAERPKGSFSTLEIQRTEQGDSAMYLCASSLKQGHGYTFGSGTRLTVV.